This TCR beta chain stems from a study of blood T cells in healthy people across ages. General study points: A greater number of naive CD4+ cells and higher diversity distinguished long-lived donors from aged donors. Per-million-T-cell TCR beta diversity fell roughly linearly with age.

Together with a sample-barcoded 5' primer, a J-beta primer mix was included in a second PCR lasting about 6 to 11 cycles. Sequencing recovered at least 2.5 million CDR3-containing paired-end reads from each sample. TCRdb ran MiXCR on the 5' RACE reads and lists one entry per CDR3 protein. This repertoire shows about a million distinct CDR3 sequences, 40% to 60% found once; its top ten account for 13%. As regards this clonotype: Its matching antigen is unknown.

Germline V gives CDR1 MNHEY, CDR2 SMNVEV (reference sequence). The J segment lost 4 bases and the V segment lost 3 bases, leaving 18 bases of the junction unmatched. The CDR3 is made up of 19 amino acids. The origin of this receptor is a man aged 30-40 years in good health. Source material: blood. The rearrangement uses TRBV27 and TRBJ2-3, with TRBD2 matching 8 bases. The CDR3 sequence: CASSFTGGGYSRGADTQYF. CDR3 nucleotide sequence: TGTGCCAGCAGTTTTACCGGGGGGGGGTATTCGCGGGGAGCAGATACGCAGTATTTT.